The 16 T cell receptor beta chains presented below share a single source sample, sequenced in a study of blood T cell repertoires in COVID-19. The data were produced by immunoSEQ multiplex PCR, yet TCRdb's version contains in-frame clones alone and is incomplete. The data hold 130,000 to 150,000 clones, with roughly four fifths observed a single time. Sequenced input: PBMCs or T cells enriched from blood (not recorded which). The source of these receptors is a man aged 50 to 59 who had recovered from COVID-19.

J is TRBJ2-7 and V is TRBV5-4; 11 positions match TRBD2. V shed 1 base, J shed 5 bases, and the junction held 8 bases outside the gene matches. CDR1 is SGHNT, CDR2 YYREEE, per germline (reference sequence). CDR3 length: 16 amino acids. The CDR3: CASSLKLAGAAHEQYF. The CDR3, as DNA: TGTGCCAGCAGCTTGAAACTAGCGGGGGCCGCTCACGAGCAGTACTTC.

This clone was detected a few times. One end of the junction varies from germline; a read error may be responsible. The chain couples TRBV6-1 to TRBJ2-1, with a possible D match to TRBD2 (5 bases). The CDR3 contains 13 residues. Per the germline V gene, CDR1 is MNHNS and CDR2 is SASEGT. CDR3 in amino acids: CASSERGNGQVLF. The CDR3, as DNA: TGTGCCAGCAGTGAAAGAGGGAATGGGCAGGTACTCTTC.

The chain links TRBV6-5 to TRBJ1-5; 9 bases agree with TRBD1. In germline, CDR1 is MNHEY, CDR2 SVGAGI. The CDR3 runs 14 residues. J was trimmed by 3 bases and V by 10 bases; bases with no gene match: 7. The CDR3 protein is CAIWDRVLNQPQHF. For the CDR3, the DNA is TGTGCCATCTGGGACAGGGTACTCAATCAGCCCCAGCATTTT.

This CDR3 reads CASSQGGLSETQYF. In DNA, the CDR3 is TGTGCCAGCAGCCAAGGAGGGCTATCCGAGACCCAGTACTTC. The chain uses TRBV11-3 and TRBJ2-5; weak D call: TRBD2 (6 bases). The length of the CDR3 is 14 residues. Trimming stripped 5 bases from V and 5 bases from J, with 15 bases between. The germline V gene has CDR1 SGHNT and CDR2 YENEEA.

This clone was seen ten or more times. Other DNA sequences from this sample encode an identical CDR3 as well. V gene TRBV19 combines with J gene TRBJ1-2, with D perhaps matching TRBD1 (6 bases). CDR3 length: 16 amino acids. V gave up 0 bases and J gave up 1 base, with 12 bases separating them. Looked up from germline, CDR1 is LNHDA and CDR2 is SQIVND (reference sequence). In DNA, the CDR3 is TGTGCCAGTAGTATAGAAGGACAGCACCATAACTATGGCTACACCTTC. This sequence encodes CASSIEGQHHNYGYTF.

The rearrangement uses TRBV28 and TRBJ1-6, with 9 nucleotides matching TRBD1. The CDR3 is 17 amino acids. Germline CDR1 reads MDHEN; CDR2 reads SYDVKM. V lost 4 bases and J lost 9; bases outside the gene matches: 13. The CDR3 coding sequence is TGTGCCAGCAGTTCGGGCGGACAGGGGACGAAGGGTTCACCCCTCCACTTT. Translated: CASSSGGQGTKGSPLHF.

This clone has a single count. V and J are TRBV3-1 (or the pseudogene TRBV3-2) and TRBJ2-1, with D possibly being TRBD1 (7 bases). The length of the CDR3 is 15 residues. Germline values: CDR1 LGHDT, CDR2 YNNKEL (reference sequence). V was shortened by 3 bases and J by 5 bases, with 14 bases between the two germline ends. The CDR3 coding sequence is TGTGCCAGCAGCCACTCTGGCAGGGGGGACAATGAGCAGTTCTTC. It specifies CASSHSGRGDNEQFF.

This clone was counted a few times. The rearrangement joins TRBV7-9 to TRBJ2-1, with D possibly being TRBD1 (5 bases). V was pared by 1 base and J by 9 bases, with 13 bases between. This CDR3 region has 14 residues. In germline, CDR1 is SEHNR, CDR2 FQNEAQ (reference sequence). DNA of the CDR3: TGTGCCAGCAGCTTAGTTCAGGGCCGAGGTGAGCAGTTCTTC. This translates into CASSLVQGRGEQFF. Full variable domain (missing parts from reference TRBV7-9 and TRBJ2-1): DTGVSQNPRHKITKRGQNVTFRCDPISEHNRLYWYRQTLGQGPEFLTYFQNEAQLEKSRLLSDRFSAERPKGSFSTLEIQRTEQGDSAMYLCASSLVQGRGEQFFGPGTRLTVL.

The genes are TRBV30 and TRBJ1-1, with 8 bases aligning to TRBD1. The CDR3 runs to 14 residues. V was clipped by 4 bases and J by 6 bases; unmatched bases: 10. CDR1 is GTSNPN, CDR2 SVGIG, per germline (reference sequence). CDR3 residues: CAWTVDRGVAEAFF. Here the CDR3 DNA reads TGTGCCTGGACCGTCGACAGGGGAGTCGCTGAAGCTTTCTTT.

The chain links TRBV11-2 to TRBJ2-2; D is uncertain. V gave up 6 bases and J gave up 7 bases, with 6 bases separating them. CDR1 SGHAT and CDR2 FQNNGV come from the germline V gene. CDR3 size: 11 residues. CDR3: CASRQYGELFF. The DNA of the CDR3 is TGTGCCAGCAGACAATACGGGGAGCTGTTTTTT.

V and J are TRBV6-5 and TRBJ1-5, with 8 bases fitting TRBD1. The CDR3 runs to 15 residues. Germline assignment: CDR1 MNHEY and CDR2 SVGAGI. V dropped 8 bases and J dropped 7; count of bases not matched to a gene: 13. The CDR3, as DNA: TGTGCCAGCTTTGGGCGACAGGGGATCGGGCAGCCCCAGCATTTT. Translating gives CASFGRQGIGQPQHF.

The chain has TRBV5-4 and TRBJ1-6, with D unresolved. The CDR3 consists of 15 residues. CDR1 and CDR2 from the germline V gene are SGHNT and YYREEE (reference sequence). The germline V and J ends were trimmed by 2 bases and 0 bases, with 6 bases remaining between them. CDR3 in amino acids: CASSFGSSYNSPLHF. CDR3 nucleotide sequence: TGTGCCAGCAGCTTCGGTAGCTCCTATAATTCACCCCTCCACTTT.

This chain links TRBV7-3 with TRBJ1-2; the match to TRBD1 covers 9 bases. The CDR3 is 15 residues long. V was pared by 0 bases and J by 8 bases, with 7 bases of the junction left unmatched. From germline, CDR1 is SGHTA and CDR2 FQGTGA. CDR3 sequence (DNA): TGTGCCAGCAGCTTAACATTTGGGGACAGGGACGGCTACACCTTC. Residues: CASSLTFGDRDGYTF.

This chain links TRBV4-3 with TRBJ2-1; D might be TRBD1 (5 bases). Between the trimmed V and J ends, which lost 4 bases and 8 bases, there was a span of 6 bases. The CDR3 runs to 11 residues. Germline V lookup: CDR1 LGHNA, CDR2 YSLEER. The CDR3 sequence: CASSLRDEQFF. The CDR3 DNA sequence: TGCGCCAGCAGCCTCAGGGATGAGCAGTTCTTC.

The chain employs TRBV3-1 (or the pseudogene TRBV3-2) and TRBJ2-2, with D tentatively TRBD2 (5 bases). V was shortened by 1 base and J by 4 bases, with 7 bases between the two germline ends. Germline CDR1 LGHDT, CDR2 YNNKEL (reference sequence). The CDR3 has 14 amino acids. The CDR3 nucleotides are TGTGCCAGCAGCCAAGCTGGGAGCACCGGGGAGCTGTTTTTT. It encodes CASSQAGSTGELFF.

The chain couples TRBV28 to TRBJ2-5; tentatively, D is TRBD2 (5 bases). Germline values: CDR1 MDHEN, CDR2 SYDVKM. The CDR3 totals 13 residues. Between the trimmed V and J ends, which lost 2 bases and 7 bases, there was a span of 11 bases. The CDR3 region has the DNA TGTGCCAGCAGTTTACCCGCAGGAGGGACCCAGTACTTC. Translated, it gives CASSLPAGGTQYF.